Listed here are 15 T cell receptor beta chains from one sample, sequenced in a study of blood T cells in healthy people across ages. A second PCR, run for roughly 7 to 11 cycles, used a sample-barcoded 5' primer plus a J-beta primer mix. TCRdb called the 5' RACE reads again in MiXCR, with one record for every CDR3 protein. Of about 810,000 distinct CDR3 sequences in the sample, 36% were seen once. Sequencing was performed on blood. The source of these receptors is a man younger than 35 in good health.

This clonotype has only one observation. With a much larger clone just one base away, this may be a read error. The gene calls are TRBV4-2 and TRBJ1-2, with a tentative D call TRBD1 (6 bases). The germline gives CDR1 LGHNA, CDR2 YNFKEQ. There are 15 residues in the CDR3. Trimming stripped 3 bases from V and 4 bases from J, with 15 bases between. The CDR3 nucleotides read TGTGCCAGCAGCCAGCCGGGTGGCAGGGGCTATGGCTACACCTTC. Amino acids: CASSQPGGRGYGYTF.

This clonotype was found a few times. The chain joins TRBV7-2 to TRBJ1-5; no reliable D call. The V end was cut by 2 bases, the J end by 5 bases, with 10 bases between. CDR1 and CDR2 (germline): SGHTA, FQGNSA. The CDR3 consists of 14 residues. The CDR3 here is CASSLTYGDQPQHF. The CDR3 DNA reads TGTGCCAGCAGCTTAACTTACGGAGATCAGCCCCAGCATTTT.

This clonotype has ten or more counts. The gene calls are TRBV7-2 and TRBJ2-3, with D perhaps given as TRBD1 or TRBD2 (6 bases each). CDR1 and CDR2 from the germline V gene are SGHTA and FQGNSA. V lost 8 bases and J lost 3, with 21 bases in between. The CDR3 runs 16 residues. The CDR3, as DNA: TGTGCCAGCTGTCCTCGGGGGCGGGGAAGAACAGATACGCAGTATTTT. It yields the protein CASCPRGRGRTDTQYF.

This clonotype was detected once. A clone one base away is much larger, so this may be a read error. The chain has TRBV20-1 and TRBJ2-1; TRBD2 agrees at 8 bases. This CDR3 region has 14 residues. Germline lookup yields CDR1 DFQATT and CDR2 SNEGSKA (reference sequence). The V gene end was trimmed by 0 bases and the J gene end by 13 bases; junction bases not matched to a gene: 11. The CDR3 DNA reads as TGCAGTGCTAGAGATGGCGGGGGGTTCGAGACCCAGTTCTTC. It translates to CSARDGGGFETQFF.

This clonotype was found a few times. Here the CDR3 reads CASSFAGLENSPLHF. CDR3 nucleotide sequence: TGTGCCAGCAGTTTTGCAGGGTTGGAGAATTCACCCCTCCACTTT. The chain combines TRBV12-3 or TRBV12-4 with TRBJ1-6, with D possibly being TRBD1 (5 bases). CDR3 length: 15 amino acids. Between the trimmed V and J ends, which lost 3 bases and 7 bases, there was a span of 13 bases.

In this sample, this clonotype turned up many times. The J gene is TRBJ2-7, the V gene TRBV4-1; D not resolved. This CDR3 region has 14 residues. Between the trimmed V and J ends, which lost 0 bases and 2 bases, there was a span of 8 bases. CDR1 MGHRA and CDR2 YSYEKL come from the germline V gene. The DNA of the CDR3 is TGCGCCAGCAGCCAAGAGGTGAGACCCTACGAGCAGTACTTC. Amino acid sequence: CASSQEVRPYEQYF.

The chain is built from TRBV10-3 and TRBJ1-6, with 9 bases fitting TRBD1. CDR3 length equals 20 residues. Germline CDR1 reads ENHRY; CDR2 reads SYGVKD. V lost 2 bases and J lost 8; bases outside the gene matches: 19. CDR3 DNA sequence: TGTGCCATCAGTGAGCACGGGACAGGGAAAAGATTTGACCGTCATTCACCCCTCCACTTT. Protein sequence: CAISEHGTGKRFDRHSPLHF.

The V gene is TRBV4-3, the J gene TRBJ1-5; D is unclear. The CDR3 runs 13 residues. V was trimmed by 4 bases and J by 5 bases, leaving 9 bases between them. Looked up from germline, CDR1 is LGHNA and CDR2 is YSLEER. CDR3 bases: TGCGCCAGCAGCCGGTCGGATTATCAGCCCCAGCATTTT. This sequence encodes CASSRSDYQPQHF.

The rearrangement joins TRBV6-2 or TRBV6-3 to TRBJ2-7, with 13 positions matching TRBD2. CDR3 length equals 17 residues. The germline gives CDR1 MNHEY, CDR2 SVGEGT. Trimming at V came to 5 bases and at J to 4 bases, leaving 11 bases not matched to a gene. This CDR3 is CASSHGLAGASGYEQYF. CDR3 nucleotide sequence: TGTGCCAGCAGTCACGGACTAGCGGGGGCTTCGGGGTACGAGCAGTACTTC.

Comments on this clonotype: A much larger clone differs by one base, so this may be a read error. The V gene is TRBV29-1, the J gene TRBJ2-1; possible D gene TRBD1, 6 bases. This CDR3 spans 12 amino acids. Germline values: CDR1 SQVTM, CDR2 ANQGSEA. V shed 6 bases and J shed 13 bases, with 19 bases lying between them. CDR3 nucleotide sequence: TGCAGCGTACCCAGGGGAACGGAGACCCAGTTCTTC. Its translation: CSVPRGTETQFF.

The chain carries TRBV6-5 and TRBJ2-7; D perhaps matches TRBD1 (6 bases). The CDR3 is 16 residues long. Germline loops: CDR1 MNHEY, CDR2 SVGAGI. V lost 6 bases and J 3 bases, leaving 21 bases between the germline ends. CDR3 coding DNA: TGTGCCAGCAGCCCGACAACACCGACAGGCAACTACGAGCAGTACTTC. This sequence encodes CASSPTTPTGNYEQYF.

In its sample, this clonotype was seen many times. The J gene is TRBJ1-4, the V gene TRBV6-2 or TRBV6-3, with D perhaps TRBD1 (5 bases). This CDR3 has 16 amino acids. CDR1 and CDR2 (germline): MNHEY, SVGEGT. V lost 5 bases and J lost 4, with 17 bases in between. The CDR3, as DNA: TGTGCCAGCAGTCCTCGAGGGGAATACAGTAATGAAAAACTGTTTTTT. This codes for CASSPRGEYSNEKLFF.

V usage is TRBV7-2 and J usage is TRBJ1-1; D is possibly TRBD1 (5 bases). Germline V gene sequence: CDR1 SGHTA, CDR2 FQGNSA. V was pared by 1 base and J by 2 bases, with 11 bases between. This CDR3 region has 15 residues. CDR3 bases: TGTGCCAGCAGCTTAGGGGCAGGGACCAACACTGAAGCTTTCTTT. Its translation: CASSLGAGTNTEAFF.

V gene TRBV27 combines with J gene TRBJ1-2, with TRBD1 as a possible D gene (5 bases). The germline V gene has CDR1 MNHEY and CDR2 SMNVEV (reference sequence). The CDR3 is 14 amino acids. The V and J ends lost 2 bases and 4 bases respectively, with 11 bases between them. DNA of the CDR3: TGTGCCAGCAGTTTAACGGGACGGAGCTATGGCTACACCTTC. Its protein is CASSLTGRSYGYTF.

This clonotype came up once. The rearrangement links TRBV9 to TRBJ2-7; possible D gene TRBD2, 6 bases. V was shortened by 4 bases and J by 5 bases, with 16 bases between the two germline ends. The CDR3 runs to 14 residues. Germline V gene sequence: CDR1 SGDLS, CDR2 YYNGEE. The CDR3 region has the DNA TGTGCCAGCAGCACAGAAGGGACGGGAGACGAGCAGTACTTC. It encodes CASSTEGTGDEQYF.